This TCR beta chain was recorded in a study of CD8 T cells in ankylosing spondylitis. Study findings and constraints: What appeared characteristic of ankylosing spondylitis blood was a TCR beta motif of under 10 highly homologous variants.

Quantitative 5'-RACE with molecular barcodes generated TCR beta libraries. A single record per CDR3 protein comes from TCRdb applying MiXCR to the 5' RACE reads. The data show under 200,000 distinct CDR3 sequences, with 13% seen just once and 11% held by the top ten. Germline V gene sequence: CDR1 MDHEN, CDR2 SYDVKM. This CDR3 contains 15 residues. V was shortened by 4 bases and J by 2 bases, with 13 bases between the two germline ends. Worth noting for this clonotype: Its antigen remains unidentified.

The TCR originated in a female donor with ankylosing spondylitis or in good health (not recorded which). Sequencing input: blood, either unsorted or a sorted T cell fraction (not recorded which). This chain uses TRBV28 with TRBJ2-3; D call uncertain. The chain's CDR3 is CASSSPPRHTDTQYF. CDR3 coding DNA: TGTGCCAGCAGTTCCCCCCCAAGGCACACAGATACGCAGTATTTT.